Listed here are 22 T cell receptor beta chains from one sample, sequenced in a study of shared clonotypes between healthy human individuals. Profiled with immunoSEQ multiplex PCR; TCRdb holds only in-frame clones, not every one. The repertoire consists of some 510,000 clones, with approximately 85% occurring once and the leading ten covering approximately 12%. Sequencing was performed on PBMCs. These receptors were taken from a woman aged 40 to 50 in good health. Some clones in this sample may be carry-over from other donors' samples.

This chain links TRBV2 with TRBJ1-1; a possible D gene is TRBD1 (5 bases). The germline CDR1 and CDR2 sequences are SNHLY and FYNNEI. V shed 6 bases and J shed 5 bases, with 13 bases lying between them. This CDR3 region has 13 residues. CDR3 in amino acids: CASRDDGGTEAFF. CDR3 bases: TGTGCCAGCAGGGACGACGGGGGGACTGAAGCTTTCTTT.

V and J are TRBV5-1 and TRBJ1-1; 11 positions agree with TRBD1. Trimming cost V 3 bases and J 5 bases; bases outside gene matches: 3. CDR1 and CDR2 (germline): SGHRS, YFSETQ. This CDR3 spans 14 amino acids. The CDR3 region has the DNA TGCGCCAGCAGCTGGACAGGGGGCGGGACTGAAGCTTTCTTT. The encoded protein is CASSWTGGGTEAFF.

V gene TRBV15 combines with J gene TRBJ2-3; D may be TRBD2 (6 bases). This CDR3 contains 17 residues. Trimming left V 1 base short and J 2 bases short, with 16 bases between. Germline V gene sequence: CDR1 LNHNV, CDR2 YYDKDF (reference sequence). CDR3 sequence: CATSRGEGGLATDTQYF. The CDR3 bases are TGTGCCACCAGCAGAGGAGAAGGAGGGCTAGCCACAGATACGCAGTATTTT.

This clone was detected once. This chain uses TRBV19 with TRBJ2-7; the D gene is possibly TRBD2 (6 bases). Germline V CDR1 and CDR2: LNHDA, SQIVND (reference sequence). This CDR3 is 13 amino acids long. Trimming removed 9 bases at V and 7 bases at J, with 19 bases between. The CDR3 DNA reads as TGTGCCAGCAGGGCGGGATCGGGTTCGGAGCAGTACTTC. It codes for CASRAGSGSEQYF.

The chain uses TRBV7-7 and TRBJ2-5; D might be TRBD2 (7 bases). Germline lookup yields CDR1 SSHAT and CDR2 FNYEAQ (reference sequence). The CDR3 extends over 17 amino acids. V lost 3 bases to trimming and J lost 5 bases, with 22 bases between them. This chain's CDR3 is CASSLGGGDKIKETQYF. Here the CDR3 DNA reads TGTGCCAGCAGCTTGGGAGGGGGGGACAAGATTAAGGAGACCCAGTACTTC.

This chain uses TRBV19 with TRBJ2-7, with 8 bases lining up with TRBD1. With V trimmed by 3 bases and J by 3 bases, 4 bases remained unmatched. The CDR3 extends over 14 amino acids. Germline V gene data show CDR1 as LNHDA and CDR2 as SQIVND (reference sequence). CDR3 sequence: CASSIGQGFYEQYF. In DNA, the CDR3 is TGTGCCAGTAGTATTGGACAGGGATTCTACGAGCAGTACTTC. Drawing the rest from reference TRBV19 and TRBJ2-7, the complete variable domain is DGGITQSPKYLFRKEGQNVTLSCEQNLNHDAMYWYRQDPGQGLRLIYYSQIVNDFQKGDIAEGYSVSREKKESFPLTVTSAQKNPTAFYLCASSIGQGFYEQYFGPGTRLTVT.

The genes are TRBV11-3 and TRBJ2-3; 13 bases align to TRBD2. The CDR3 runs to 19 residues. With V trimmed by 4 bases and J by 2 bases, 12 bases remained unmatched. The V gene's germline CDR1 is SGHNT and CDR2 YENEEA. The CDR3 is CASSSPGTSGNDDTDTQYF. For the CDR3, the DNA is TGTGCCAGCAGCTCCCCCGGGACTAGCGGGAATGATGACACAGATACGCAGTATTTT.

The chain recombines TRBV28 with TRBJ2-7; 8 nucleotides line up with TRBD1. Germline V gene sequence: CDR1 MDHEN, CDR2 SYDVKM. Trimming took 5 bases from V and 2 from J; bases not matched to a gene: 5. The CDR3 loop spans 14 amino acids. CDR3 protein: CASSAGQGAYEQYF. CDR3 sequence (DNA): TGTGCCAGCAGTGCTGGACAGGGAGCCTACGAGCAGTACTTC.

This clone was picked up one time. DNA of the CDR3: TGCAGCGTTGGCAGGACAGGGGCCCACGAGCAGTACTTC. It yields the protein CSVGRTGAHEQYF. The genes are TRBV29-1 and TRBJ2-7; 9 nucleotides line up with TRBD1. The trim removed 4 bases at V and 5 bases at J, leaving 6 bases unmatched. This CDR3 region has 13 residues. Germline values: CDR1 SQVTM, CDR2 ANQGSEA.

The chain carries TRBV11-2 and TRBJ1-5; 10 bases match TRBD1. Germline CDR1 is SGHAT and CDR2 is FQNNGV. The junction had 6 bases not matched to a gene; V was cut back by 4 bases and J by 3 bases. CDR3 length: 16 residues. For the CDR3, the DNA is TGTGCCAGCAGCTCAGGGACAGGGGACAACAATCAGCCCCAGCATTTT. Amino acids: CASSSGTGDNNQPQHF.

The gene calls are TRBV10-3 and TRBJ2-1; a possible D gene is TRBD2 (5 bases). The germline CDR1 and CDR2 sequences are ENHRY and SYGVKD. V dropped 4 bases and J dropped 6 bases, with 7 bases sitting between them. The CDR3 is 12 amino acids. CDR3 region: CAISALANEQFF. The DNA of the CDR3 is TGTGCCATCAGTGCTCTAGCCAATGAGCAGTTCTTC.

The rearrangement uses TRBV5-1 and TRBJ2-1; 10 bases match TRBD2. Per germline, CDR1 SGHRS and CDR2 YFSETQ. The CDR3 loop spans 15 amino acids. The ends lost 0 bases at V and 8 bases at J; junction bases unmatched: 5. In nucleotides, the CDR3 is TGCGCCAGCAGCTTGGTGGCTAGCGGGAGAGATGAGCAGTTCTTC. It translates to CASSLVASGRDEQFF.

The chain combines TRBV5-6 with TRBJ2-5; D is unclear. Per the germline V gene, CDR1 is SGHDT and CDR2 is YYEEEE. The CDR3 sequence is 15 residues long. V gave up 4 bases and J gave up 5 bases, with 18 bases separating them. CDR3 bases: TGTGCCAGCAGCCCAGGCACGGTAAGGGCTGAGACCCAGTACTTC. It codes for CASSPGTVRAETQYF.

The V call is TRBV5-1, the J call TRBJ1-3; D gene ambiguous. The CDR3 extends over 13 amino acids. V lost 0 bases and J 8 bases, leaving 9 bases between the germline ends. CDR1 is SGHRS, CDR2 YFSETQ, per germline. The CDR3 region is CASSLGQADTIYF. CDR3 nucleotide sequence: TGCGCCAGCAGCTTGGGCCAGGCGGACACCATATATTTT.

This chain's CDR3 is CASGLDGGTSAYTGELFF. DNA of the CDR3: TGTGCTAGTGGTTTGGATGGAGGGACTAGCGCCTACACCGGGGAGCTGTTTTTT. The chain uses TRBV12-5 and TRBJ2-2; the match to TRBD2 covers 10 bases. Trimming cost V 1 base and J 3 bases; bases outside gene matches: 8. The CDR3 spans 18 residues. CDR1 and CDR2 (germline): LGHNT, FRNRAP.

The chain employs TRBV4-2 and TRBJ2-7, with TRBD1 as a possible D gene (6 bases). CDR1 LGHNA and CDR2 YNFKEQ come from the germline V gene. CDR3 length equals 15 residues. Trimming removed 0 bases at V and 4 bases at J, with 13 bases between. CDR3 bases: TGTGCCAGCAGCCAAGAGGAGTTGGGGGCTTACGAGCAGTACTTC. Its translation: CASSQEELGAYEQYF.

The chain recombines TRBV4-2 with TRBJ2-1; 9 nucleotides line up with TRBD1. Germline CDR1 and CDR2: LGHNA and YNFKEQ. CDR3 length: 16 amino acids. Unmatched junction bases numbered 7, after V lost 0 bases and J lost 7 bases. CDR3 in amino acids: CASSQDGGQGRNEQFF. The CDR3, as DNA: TGTGCCAGCAGCCAAGATGGGGGACAGGGAAGGAATGAGCAGTTCTTC.

The chain employs TRBV28 and TRBJ2-7; D is unresolved. The V gene's germline CDR1 is MDHEN and CDR2 SYDVKM. Trimming took off 5 bases at V and 5 bases at J, with 13 bases between the two ends. The CDR3 runs 13 residues. In DNA, the CDR3 is TGTGCCAGCAGTGTCCAACCCATAGACGAGCAGTACTTC. Translated, it gives CASSVQPIDEQYF.

V usage is TRBV7-3 and J usage is TRBJ2-1; 7 bases fit TRBD1. The CDR3 is 15 residues long. CDR1 and CDR2 (germline): SGHTA, FQGTGA. Trimming cost V 4 bases and J 0 bases; bases outside gene matches: 3. The CDR3 spells CASSSTGRSYNEQFF. CDR3 coding DNA: TGTGCCAGCAGCTCGACAGGGCGCTCCTACAATGAGCAGTTCTTC.

V is TRBV7-6 and J is TRBJ1-4; no clear D gene. V was shortened by 5 bases and J by 4 bases, with 11 bases between the two germline ends. This CDR3 spans 14 amino acids. Per the germline V gene, CDR1 is SGHVS and CDR2 is FNYEAQ. In DNA form, the CDR3 reads TGTGCCAGCAGCCGAAAAGGGCTTAATGAAAAACTGTTTTTT. It yields the protein CASSRKGLNEKLFF. Looking up the rest from reference TRBV7-6 and TRBJ1-4 gives the full variable domain: GAGVSQSPRYKVTKRGQDVALRCDPISGHVSLYWYRQALGQGPEFLTYFNYEAQQDKSGLPNDRFSAERPEGSISTLTIQRTEQRDSAMYRCASSRKGLNEKLFFGSGTQLSVL.

Comment on this clone: A much larger clone differs by one base, so this may be a read error. The same CDR3 can be traced to other DNA sequences in this sample. The chain is built from TRBV5-1 and TRBJ1-4; no clear D gene. The CDR3 has 14 amino acids. V was trimmed by 4 bases and J by 2 bases, leaving 9 bases between them. Germline assignment: CDR1 SGHRS and CDR2 YFSETQ. DNA of the CDR3: TGCGCCAGCAGCCCCGGTGGGACTAATGAAAAACTGTTTTTT. Translation: CASSPGGTNEKLFF.

The chain links TRBV18 to TRBJ2-7; D is possibly TRBD1 or TRBD2 (5 bases each). This CDR3 region has 12 residues. In germline, CDR1 is KGHSH, CDR2 LQKENI. Trimming removed 6 bases from V and 5 bases from J, with 11 bases in between. CDR3 residues: CASSPMGDEQYF. CDR3 bases: TGTGCCAGCTCCCCTATGGGGGACGAGCAGTACTTC.